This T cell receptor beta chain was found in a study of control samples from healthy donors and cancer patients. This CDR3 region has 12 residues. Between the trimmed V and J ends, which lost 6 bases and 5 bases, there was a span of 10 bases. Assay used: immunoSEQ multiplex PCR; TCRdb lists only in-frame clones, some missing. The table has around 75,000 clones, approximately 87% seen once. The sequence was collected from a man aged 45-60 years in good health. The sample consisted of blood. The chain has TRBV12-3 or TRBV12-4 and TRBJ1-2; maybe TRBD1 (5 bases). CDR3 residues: CASSGGGYGYTF. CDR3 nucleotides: TGTGCCAGCAGCGGGGGAGGTTATGGCTACACCTTC.